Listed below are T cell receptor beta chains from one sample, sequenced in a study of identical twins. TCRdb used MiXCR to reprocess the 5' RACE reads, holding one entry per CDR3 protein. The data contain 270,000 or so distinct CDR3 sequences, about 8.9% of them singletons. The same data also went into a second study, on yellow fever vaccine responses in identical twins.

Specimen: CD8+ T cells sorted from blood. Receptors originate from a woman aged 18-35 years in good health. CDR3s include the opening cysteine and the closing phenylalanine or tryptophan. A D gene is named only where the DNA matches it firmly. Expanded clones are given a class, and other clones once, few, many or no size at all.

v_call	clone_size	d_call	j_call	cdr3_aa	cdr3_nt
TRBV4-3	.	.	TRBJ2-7	CASNKSMDRSYEQYF	TGCGCCAGCAATAAATCTATGGACAGATCCTACGAGCAGTACTTC
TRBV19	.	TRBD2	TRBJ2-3	CASSIGGLAGEDTQYF	TGTGCCAGTAGTATAGGAGGGCTAGCGGGAGAAGATACGCAGTATTTT
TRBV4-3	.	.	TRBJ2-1	CASSVEGGERAVNEQFF	TGCGCCAGCAGCGTAGAGGGTGGTGAGCGGGCCGTCAATGAGCAGTTCTTC
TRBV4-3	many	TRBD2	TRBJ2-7	CASSQDKERGTYEQYF	TGCGCCAGCAGCCAAGATAAGGAGCGGGGAACCTACGAGCAGTACTTC
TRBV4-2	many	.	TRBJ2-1	CASSQDLSLIEQFF	TGTGCCAGCAGCCAAGATCTTTCCTTAATTGAGCAGTTCTTC
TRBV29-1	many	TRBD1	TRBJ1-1	CSVGLGQIMNTEAFF	TGCAGCGTTGGATTGGGACAGATCATGAACACTGAAGCTTTCTTT
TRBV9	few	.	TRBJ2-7	CASAQGPYYEQYF	TGTGCCAGCGCCCAGGGGCCCTACTACGAGCAGTACTTC
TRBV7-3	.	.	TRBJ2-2	CASSLLPETLNTGEPFF	TGTGCCAGCAGCTTATTGCCAGAAACGCTGAACACCGGGGAGCCGTTTTTT
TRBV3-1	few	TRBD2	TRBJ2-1	CASSQVERGPWNEQFF	TGTGCCAGCAGCCAAGTGGAGCGGGGCCCGTGGAATGAGCAGTTCTTC
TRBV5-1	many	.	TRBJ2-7	CASSLEGGPYEQYF	TGCGCCAGCAGCTTGGAAGGCGGGCCCTACGAGCAGTACTTC
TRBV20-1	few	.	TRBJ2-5	CSARDYRDDETQYF	TGCAGTGCTAGAGATTACAGGGATGACGAGACCCAGTACTTC
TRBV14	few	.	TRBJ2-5	CASSFSPETQYF	TGTGCCAGCAGCTTCAGTCCAGAGACCCAGTACTTC
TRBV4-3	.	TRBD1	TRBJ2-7	CASSQDRDSGYEQYF	TGCGCCAGCAGCCAAGACCGGGACAGCGGCTACGAGCAGTACTTC
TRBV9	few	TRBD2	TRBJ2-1	CASSPQAGGGADEQFF	TGTGCCAGCAGCCCCCAAGCTGGCGGGGGGGCAGATGAGCAGTTCTTC
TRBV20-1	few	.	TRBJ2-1	CSARVFVPYNEQFF	TGCAGTGCTAGAGTCTTTGTTCCTTACAATGAGCAGTTCTTC
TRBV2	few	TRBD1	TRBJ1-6	CASKNGQGNSPLHF	TGTGCCAGCAAAAACGGACAGGGGAATTCACCCCTCCACTTT
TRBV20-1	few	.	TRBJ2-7	CSARDREWVPGNEQYF	TGCAGTGCTAGAGATCGGGAGTGGGTCCCGGGGAACGAGCAGTACTTC
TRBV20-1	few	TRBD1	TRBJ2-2	CSARDLGQGTTGELFF	TGCAGTGCTAGAGATTTAGGACAGGGGACCACCGGGGAGCTGTTTTTT
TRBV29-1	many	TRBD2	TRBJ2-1	CSVVDSGTDNEQFF	TGCAGCGTTGTGGATAGCGGGACTGACAATGAGCAGTTCTTC
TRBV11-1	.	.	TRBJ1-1	CASSLDGGGTEAFF	TGTGCCAGCAGCTTAGATGGGGGAGGCACTGAAGCTTTCTTT
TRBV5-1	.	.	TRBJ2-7	CASGEGRGDEQYF	TGCGCCAGTGGAGAGGGCAGGGGAGACGAGCAGTACTTC
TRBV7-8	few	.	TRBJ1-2	CASSFGSFYGYTF	TGTGCCAGCAGCTTTGGGAGTTTCTATGGCTACACCTTC
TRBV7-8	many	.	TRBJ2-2	CASSLSGGNTGELFF	TGTGCCAGCAGCTTAAGCGGTGGAAACACCGGGGAGCTGTTTTTT
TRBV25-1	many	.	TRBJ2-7	CASSVEDPPSYEQYF	TGTGCCAGCAGTGTAGAGGACCCGCCATCGTACGAGCAGTACTTC
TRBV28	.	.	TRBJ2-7	CASSPPGGDSSYEQYF	TGTGCCAGCAGCCCCCCTGGCGGGGACTCCTCCTACGAGCAGTACTTC
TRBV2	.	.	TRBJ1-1	CASSTWTSTNTEAFF	TGTGCCAGCTCTACCTGGACTTCAACGAACACTGAAGCTTTCTTT
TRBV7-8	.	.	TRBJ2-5	CASSLAPAAGRETQYF	TGTGCCAGCAGCTTAGCCCCCGCGGCAGGGAGGGAGACCCAGTACTTC
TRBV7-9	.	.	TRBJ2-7	CASSEQRYEQYF	TGTGCCAGCAGCGAACAGAGATACGAGCAGTACTTC
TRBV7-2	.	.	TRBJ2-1	CASSPGSSYNEQFF	TGTGCCAGCAGCCCTGGGAGCTCCTACAATGAGCAGTTCTTC
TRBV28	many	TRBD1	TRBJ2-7	CASSYDTGTGLRDEQYF	TGTGCCAGCAGTTATGATACCGGGACAGGGTTGAGGGACGAGCAGTACTTC
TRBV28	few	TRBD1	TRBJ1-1	CASRPGDRGYTEAFF	TGTGCCAGCAGACCGGGGGACAGGGGGTACACTGAAGCTTTCTTT
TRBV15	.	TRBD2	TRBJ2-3	CATSRLAEGDTQYF	TGTGCCACCAGCAGACTAGCGGAGGGAGATACGCAGTATTTT
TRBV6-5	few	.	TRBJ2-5	CASSYSKDSGTQYF	TGTGCCAGCAGTTACTCCAAGGACTCGGGGACCCAGTACTTC
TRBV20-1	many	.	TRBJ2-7	CSARTSRSLYEQYF	TGCAGTGCTAGAACTAGCCGAAGCCTCTACGAGCAGTACTTC
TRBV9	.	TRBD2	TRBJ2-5	CASSVFGLAGQETQYF	TGTGCCAGCAGCGTCTTCGGACTAGCGGGGCAAGAGACCCAGTACTTC
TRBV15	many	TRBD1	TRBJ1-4	CATSRDRQGNEKLFF	TGTGCCACCAGCAGAGACAGACAGGGAAATGAAAAACTGTTTTTT
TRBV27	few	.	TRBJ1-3	CASSRRWGGAVGNTIYF	TGTGCCAGCAGTCGCCGGTGGGGGGGCGCGGTTGGAAACACCATATATTTT
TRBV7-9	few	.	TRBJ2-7	CASSLASGTLNDEQYF	TGTGCCAGCAGCTTAGCGTCCGGGACCCTGAACGACGAGCAGTACTTC
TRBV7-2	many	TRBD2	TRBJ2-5	CASSLPPTSGSWETQYF	TGTGCCAGCAGCTTACCCCCGACTAGCGGGAGTTGGGAGACCCAGTACTTC
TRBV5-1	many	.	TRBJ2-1	CASSPDLSSYNEQFF	TGCGCCAGCAGCCCCGATTTGAGCTCCTACAATGAGCAGTTCTTC
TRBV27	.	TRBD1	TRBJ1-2	CASRSRTGTANYGYTF	TGTGCCAGCAGATCCAGAACCGGGACAGCTAACTATGGCTACACCTTC
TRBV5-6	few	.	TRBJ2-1	CASSLDGGIEQFF	TGTGCCAGCAGCTTGGATGGTGGAATTGAGCAGTTCTTC